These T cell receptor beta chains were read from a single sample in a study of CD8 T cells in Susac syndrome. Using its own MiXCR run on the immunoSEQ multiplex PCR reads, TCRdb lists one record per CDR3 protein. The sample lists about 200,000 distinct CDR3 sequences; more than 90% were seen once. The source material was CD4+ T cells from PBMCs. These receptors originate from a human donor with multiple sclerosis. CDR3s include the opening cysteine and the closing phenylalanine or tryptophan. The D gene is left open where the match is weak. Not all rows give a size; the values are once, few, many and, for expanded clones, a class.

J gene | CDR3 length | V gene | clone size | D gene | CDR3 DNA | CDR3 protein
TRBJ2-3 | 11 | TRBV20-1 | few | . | TGCAGTGCTAGAGTCGCAGATACGCAGTATTTT | CSARVADTQYF
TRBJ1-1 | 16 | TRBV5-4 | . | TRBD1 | TGTGCCAGCAGCTTGGGACAGGGACGCTCGAACACTGAAGCTTTCTTT | CASSLGQGRSNTEAFF
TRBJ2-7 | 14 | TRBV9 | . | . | TGTGCCAGCAGCGTCACGCATAGCTCCTACGAGCAGTACTTC | CASSVTHSSYEQYF
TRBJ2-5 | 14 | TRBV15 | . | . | TGTGCCACCAGCATTATACAGGGAGGGTGGACCCAGTACTTC | CATSIIQGGWTQYF
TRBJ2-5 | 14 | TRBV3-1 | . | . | TGTGCCAGCAGCGACAGCCCCAAACAAGAGACCCAGTACTTC | CASSDSPKQETQYF
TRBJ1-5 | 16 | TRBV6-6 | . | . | TGTGCCAGCAGTTACTCGACACCGGTTAGCAATCAGCCCCAGCATTTT | CASSYSTPVSNQPQHF
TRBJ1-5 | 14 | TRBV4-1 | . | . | TGCGCCAGCAGCTTGGACAGAATCGAACAGCCCCAGCATTTT | CASSLDRIEQPQHF
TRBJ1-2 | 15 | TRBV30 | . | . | TGTGCCTGGAGTCCTAACTGGGCGGGGAACTATGGCTACACCTTC | CAWSPNWAGNYGYTF
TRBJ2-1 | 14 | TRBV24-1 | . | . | TGTGCCACCAGTTCAGGGTCGGCCTACAATGAGCAGTTCTTC | CATSSGSAYNEQFF
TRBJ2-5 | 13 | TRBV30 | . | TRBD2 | TGTGCTGGGGGGGGGAGCTGGGAAGAGACCCAGTACTTC | CAGGGSWEETQYF
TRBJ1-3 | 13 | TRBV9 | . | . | TGTGCCAGCAGCGTATCCTCTGGAAACACCATATATTTT | CASSVSSGNTIYF
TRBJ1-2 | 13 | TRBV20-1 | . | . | TGCAGTGTCCCTCGGGGGAGAGGCTATGGCTACACCTTC | CSVPRGRGYGYTF
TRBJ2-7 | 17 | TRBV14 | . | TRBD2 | TGTGCCAGCAGCAGAAGGATAGTAAGCGGGGCCCCCTACGAGCAGTACTTC | CASSRRIVSGAPYEQYF
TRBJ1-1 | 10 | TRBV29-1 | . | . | TGCAGCGTTGTCGGTGAGTCAGCTTTCTTT | CSVVGESAFF
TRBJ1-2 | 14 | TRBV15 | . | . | TGTGCCACCAGCAGAGGGGGGGAGGTCTATGGCTACACCTTC | CATSRGGEVYGYTF
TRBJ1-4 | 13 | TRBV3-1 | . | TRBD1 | TGTGCCAGCCGGGACAGGGCGGCTGAAAAACTGTTTTTT | CASRDRAAEKLFF
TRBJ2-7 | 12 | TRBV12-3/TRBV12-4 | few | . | TGTGCCAGCAGTTCAGGTTCCTACGAGCAGTACTTC | CASSSGSYEQYF
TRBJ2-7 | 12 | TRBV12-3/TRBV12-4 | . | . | TGTGCCAGCAGCCAAGAAACCTACGAGCAGTACTTC | CASSQETYEQYF
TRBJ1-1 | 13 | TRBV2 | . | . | TGTGCCAGCGCTCTCGAGGGGAACACTGAAGCTTTCTTT | CASALEGNTEAFF
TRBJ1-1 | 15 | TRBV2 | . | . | TGTGCCAGCAGTCGAAAGACAGCTATGAACACTGAAGCTTTCTTT | CASSRKTAMNTEAFF
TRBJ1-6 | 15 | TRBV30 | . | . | TGTGCCTGGACCCGGGAGGCTCGGGTTGGATCACCCCTCCACTTT | CAWTREARVGSPLHF
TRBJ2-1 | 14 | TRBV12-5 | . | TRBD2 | TGTGCTAGTGATGTTAAGCCGGGACTAGCAGTAAAGTTCTTC | CASDVKPGLAVKFF
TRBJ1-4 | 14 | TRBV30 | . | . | TGTGCCTGGGATCGGGACTCAGGTGGGGAAAAACTGTTTTTT | CAWDRDSGGEKLFF
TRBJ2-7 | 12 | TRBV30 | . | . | TGTGCCTGGAGGGAGGGGGCCTACGAGCAGTACTTC | CAWREGAYEQYF
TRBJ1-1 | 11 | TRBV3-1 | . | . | TGTGCCAGCAGCAACGGACGCGGGGCTTTCTTT | CASSNGRGAFF
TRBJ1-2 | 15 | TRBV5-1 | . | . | TGCGCCAGCAGCCCCCAGGGCAGGGCGGCCGATCACTACACCTTC | CASSPQGRAADHYTF
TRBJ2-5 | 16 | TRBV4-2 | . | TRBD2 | TGTGCCAGCAGCCAGCGGGGGGCCGGGATGGGAGAGACCCAGTACTTC | CASSQRGAGMGETQYF